Described below is a single TCR beta chain sequence and its context. The data were taken from a study of blood T cell repertoires in COVID-19. Unmatched junction bases numbered 5, after V lost 3 bases and J lost 1 base. The CDR3 spans 15 residues. Germline CDR1 reads MNHNS; CDR2 reads SASEGT. Cohort assignment relied on participant-reported clinical history. Recovered Cohort 3 donors showed two negative PCRs, clearance, or symptom resolution. Sequenced by immunoSEQ multiplex PCR; TCRdb stores in-frame clones only, minus some. The data contain about 480,000 clones, around 87% of them singletons. Material: PBMCs or T cells enriched from blood (not recorded which). The gene calls are TRBV6-1 and TRBJ1-1, with 7 bases matching TRBD1. This receptor was identified in a woman aged 40 to 50 who had recovered from COVID-19. CDR3 nucleotides: TGTGCCAGCAGTGAGCAGACAGGGAGGAACACTGAAGCTTTCTTT. The encoded protein is CASSEQTGRNTEAFF.